The 23 T cell receptor beta chains listed next were all sequenced from one sample in a study of blood T cell repertoires in COVID-19. Libraries were prepared by immunoSEQ multiplex PCR; TCRdb keeps only in-frame clonotypes and omits some of them. The sample shows about 250,000 clones, about 90% of them seen only once. The specimen sequenced was peripheral blood. The receptor set was obtained from a man younger than 30 with active or convalescent COVID-19.

V usage is TRBV7-8 and J usage is TRBJ1-4, with 7 bases fitting TRBD1. The CDR3 spans 15 residues. From germline, CDR1 is SGHVS and CDR2 FQNEAQ. Trimming took 5 bases from V and 5 from J; bases not matched to a gene: 8. In DNA, the CDR3 is TGTGCCAGCAGCCTCCGGACAGGAGTAAATGAAAAACTGTTTTTT. It is translated as CASSLRTGVNEKLFF. The full variable domain, its missing parts supplied by reference TRBV7-8 and TRBJ1-4, is GAGVSQSPRYKVAKRGQDVALRCDPISGHVSLFWYQQALGQGPEFLTYFQNEAQLDKSGLPSDRFFAERPEGSVSTLKIQRTQQEDSAVYLCASSLRTGVNEKLFFGSGTQLSVL.

The gene calls are TRBV19 and TRBJ1-1, with D perhaps TRBD1 (5 bases). V shed 9 bases and J shed 6 bases, with 20 bases lying between them. The CDR3 runs 14 residues. The germline V gene has CDR1 LNHDA and CDR2 SQIVND (reference sequence). Written as DNA, the CDR3 is TGTGCCAGCGTACTTAACGGGGGGATTGCTGAAGCTTTCTTT. It encodes CASVLNGGIAEAFF.

This clone has only a few counts. This chain links TRBV29-1 with TRBJ1-1; possible D gene TRBD1, 6 bases. Trimming pared 3 bases from V and 3 bases from J, leaving 11 bases between. CDR1 and CDR2 (germline): SQVTM, ANQGSEA. This CDR3 comprises 13 residues. The CDR3 loop reads CSVEGAKYTEAFF. In nucleotides, the CDR3 is TGCAGCGTTGAGGGGGCGAAGTACACTGAAGCTTTCTTT.

The V and J genes are TRBV4-3 and TRBJ1-5; no reliable D call. Germline lookup yields CDR1 LGHNA and CDR2 YSLEER. This CDR3 has 15 residues. V shed 3 bases and J shed 7 bases, with 16 bases lying between them. CDR3 amino acids: CASSQFSGGGQPQHF. CDR3 DNA sequence: TGCGCCAGCAGCCAGTTCTCGGGAGGAGGGCAGCCCCAGCATTTT.

The chain couples TRBV6-5 to TRBJ1-2; unclear D gene. Germline V gene data show CDR1 as MNHEY and CDR2 as SVGAGI. The CDR3 covers 12 residues. V lost 8 bases and J lost 7, with 14 bases in between. The CDR3: CASLQAAGGYTF. The CDR3 nucleotides are TGTGCCAGCCTCCAGGCGGCGGGTGGCTACACCTTC.

This clone was detected only once. This chain connects TRBV11-2 to TRBJ2-7; D might be TRBD2 (6 bases). V was shortened by 0 bases and J by 6 bases, with 9 bases between the two germline ends. CDR3 length equals 13 residues. In germline, CDR1 is SGHAT, CDR2 FQNNGV. The CDR3 DNA follows: TGTGCCAGCAGCTTAGATAGGGGAGGCGAGCAGTACTTC. Its protein is CASSLDRGGEQYF.

V is TRBV6-5 and J is TRBJ2-1; D perhaps matches TRBD2 (6 bases). The CDR3 consists of 14 residues. Germline V gene data show CDR1 as MNHEY and CDR2 as SVGAGI. The ends were cut back, 0 bases at V and 7 bases at J, with 10 bases in the middle. CDR3 loop: CASSYSEGRNEQFF. CDR3 DNA sequence: TGTGCCAGCAGTTACTCGGAAGGGAGGAATGAGCAGTTCTTC.

This rearrangement joins TRBV6-6 to TRBJ2-5, with D unresolved. Germline V gene sequence: CDR1 MNHNY, CDR2 SVGAGI (reference sequence). With 4 bases removed from V and 1 base from J, the gap between germline ends came to 7 bases. The length of the CDR3 is 13 residues. Written as DNA, the CDR3 is TGTGCCAGCAGTTTTGGCAGCCAAGAGACCCAGTACTTC. This sequence encodes CASSFGSQETQYF.

V usage is TRBV21-1 and J usage is TRBJ2-7; no check of the table's D call, TRBD2, against the DNA was made. TRBV21-1 is labeled a pseudogene. The CDR3 runs to 13 residues. Written as DNA, the CDR3 is TGTGCCAGCAGGGAGGCCACCACCTACGAGCAGTACTTC. Amino acids: CASREATTYEQYF.

This clone was picked up one time. V is TRBV5-1 and J is TRBJ2-7, with 7 bases aligning to TRBD2. The CDR3 contains 14 residues. In germline, CDR1 is SGHRS, CDR2 YFSETQ. J gave up 0 bases and V 4 bases, and 4 bases lay outside the gene matches. The CDR3 sequence: CASSLGGSSYEQYF. The CDR3 DNA reads TGCGCCAGCAGCCTCGGGGGGAGCTCCTACGAGCAGTACTTC. Variable domain in full (rest from reference TRBV5-1 and TRBJ2-7): KAGVTQTPRYLIKTRGQQVTLSCSPISGHRSVSWYQQTPGQGLQFLFEYFSETQRNKGNFPGRFSGRQFSNSRSEMNVSTLELGDSALYLCASSLGGSSYEQYFGPGTRLTVT.

The chain uses TRBV6-5 and TRBJ2-3, with TRBD2 matching 10 bases. V lost 5 bases to trimming and J lost 9 bases; unmatched junction nucleotides: 8. The germline gives CDR1 MNHEY, CDR2 SVGAGI. The CDR3 contains 14 residues. In DNA, the CDR3 is TGTGCCAGCAGTACCCCTAGCGGGAGCGACACGCAGTATTTT. This gives the protein CASSTPSGSDTQYF.

This chain links TRBV4-3 with TRBJ2-3; TRBD2 matches at 8 bases. V shed 3 bases and J 4 bases; nucleotides not matched to a gene: 12. The CDR3 is 17 amino acids. Germline CDR1 LGHNA, CDR2 YSLEER. The CDR3 sequence is CASSQRGGREAPDTQYF. CDR3 nucleotides: TGCGCCAGCAGCCAGAGGGGAGGGCGGGAGGCCCCAGATACGCAGTATTTT.

The rearrangement joins TRBV27 to TRBJ1-5, with unresolved D. CDR3 length equals 20 residues. Germline V gene sequence: CDR1 MNHEY, CDR2 SMNVEV (reference sequence). The V gene lost 2 bases and the J gene lost 0 bases, with 23 bases spanning the gap. This CDR3 is CASSLKRRPKTIYSNQPQHF. In nucleotides, the CDR3 is TGTGCCAGCAGTTTAAAGAGGCGCCCAAAAACAATATATAGCAATCAGCCCCAGCATTTT.

This clone was observed a few times. The rearrangement uses TRBV6-2 or TRBV6-3 and TRBJ2-7; unclear D gene. The CDR3 covers 11 residues. The V and J ends lost 5 bases and 2 bases respectively, with 4 bases between them. CDR1 is MNHEY, CDR2 SVGEGT, per germline. The DNA of the CDR3 is TGTGCCAGCAGTCAAACCTACGAGCAGTACTTC. It translates to CASSQTYEQYF.

Concerning this clone: Other nucleotide sequences from this sample produce the same CDR3. The chain couples TRBV2 to TRBJ1-1, with 8 bases identical to TRBD1. CDR1 and CDR2 (germline): SNHLY, FYNNEI. V dropped 6 bases and J dropped 4; count of bases not matched to a gene: 7. The length of the CDR3 is 14 residues. The CDR3 region is CASSSTGGVTEAFF. The CDR3 region has the DNA TGTGCCAGCAGCTCTACAGGGGGGGTCACTGAAGCTTTCTTT.

The chain joins TRBV9 to TRBJ1-2; 9 bases align to TRBD1. The V gene end was trimmed by 3 bases and the J gene end by 4 bases; junction bases not matched to a gene: 4. Germline assignment: CDR1 SGDLS and CDR2 YYNGEE. This CDR3 is 14 amino acids long. As DNA, the CDR3 is TGTGCCAGCAGCGCAGCACAGGGGGCCTATGGCTACACCTTC. It encodes CASSAAQGAYGYTF.

This chain uses TRBV9 with TRBJ2-7, with TRBD2 matching 13 bases. There are 16 residues in the CDR3. Germline assignment: CDR1 SGDLS and CDR2 YYNGEE. J gave up 4 bases and V 4 bases, and 8 bases lay outside the gene matches. In DNA, the CDR3 is TGTGCCAGCAGCCCACGGACTAGCGGGAGTAGATACGAGCAGTACTTC. Translating it yields CASSPRTSGSRYEQYF.

This clone was found a few times. V is TRBV5-4 and J is TRBJ2-1, with D maybe TRBD2 (6 bases). CDR1 is SGHNT and CDR2 is YYREEE in the germline V gene (reference sequence). CDR3 size: 15 residues. V was trimmed by 4 bases and J by 5 bases, leaving 16 bases between them. Here the CDR3 DNA reads TGTGCCAGCAGCATCAGGGTCGGGGGTGACAATGAGCAGTTCTTC. It is translated as CASSIRVGGDNEQFF.

The chain has TRBV29-1 and TRBJ1-5; D may be TRBD1 (6 bases). The CDR3 totals 13 residues. Trimming left V 2 bases short and J 7 bases short, with 12 bases between. CDR1 SQVTM and CDR2 ANQGSEA come from the germline V gene. CDR3 sequence (DNA): TGCAGCGTTGAAAGGGCACAGGGACAGCCCCAGCATTTT. The encoded protein is CSVERAQGQPQHF.

This chain joins TRBV2 and TRBJ1-2; 9 bases are shared with TRBD1. Losses at the gene ends were 3 bases for V and 2 bases for J; bases not matched to a gene: 7. The CDR3 consists of 16 residues. The germline CDR1 and CDR2 sequences are SNHLY and FYNNEI. In DNA, the CDR3 is TGTGCCAGCAGTGATGGGGACAGGGCAGGGAACTATGGCTACACCTTC. Its translation is CASSDGDRAGNYGYTF.

The chain carries TRBV5-1 and TRBJ2-1; 8 bases map to TRBD2. The CDR3 is 14 residues long. The germline CDR1 and CDR2 sequences are SGHRS and YFSETQ. V lost 8 bases, J lost 12 bases, and 16 bases stayed unmatched. This chain's CDR3 is CASTSGGPNGVQFF. The CDR3 region has the DNA TGCGCCAGTACCTCGGGAGGGCCGAATGGGGTGCAGTTCTTC.

This clone has only one observation. This rearrangement joins TRBV4-3 to TRBJ2-5; 8 nucleotides match TRBD2. Germline V gives CDR1 LGHNA, CDR2 YSLEER. The CDR3 is 15 residues long. Unmatched junction bases numbered 9, after V lost 4 bases and J lost 5 bases. This CDR3 is CASSLRAGGWETQYF. The CDR3 region has the DNA TGCGCCAGCAGCCTCCGGGCGGGAGGATGGGAGACCCAGTACTTC.

The chain couples TRBV19 to TRBJ1-1, with D hard to call. The CDR3 sequence is 16 residues long. CDR1 and CDR2 from the germline V gene are LNHDA and SQIVND (reference sequence). Trimming left V 9 bases short and J 4 bases short, with 24 bases between. CDR3 region: CASSPDAGLEGTEAFF. The CDR3 nucleotides read TGTGCCAGCTCACCGGACGCGGGGTTAGAAGGCACTGAAGCTTTCTTT.